This TCR beta chain was recovered during a study of T cells in narcolepsy (dated by TCRdb to between 2017 and 2018). About the full investigation: Healthy control donors were enrolled in the study alongside patients who had narcolepsy type 1 or type 2 (NT1, NT2). To look for autoreactive T cells in narcolepsy patients that target self-antigens of hypocretin neurons (hypocretin, TRIB2), the study used TCR Vbeta sequencing to follow clonotypes in blood and CSF.

Memory CD4+ T cells were sorted ex vivo from peripheral blood of narcolepsy patients and healthy controls for TCR Vbeta sequencing. Details on this clone: The antigen it recognizes is unknown. Base qualities are missing; no much larger clone stands one base away.

The library was obtained by the immunoSEQ multiplex PCR assay. TCRdb re-hosts the immuneACCESS table, in-frame sequences only. Its copies lack some clones; in the studies checked, an unresolved V gene accounts for under half of them, and the cause for the rest is not known. This sample holds under 35,000 clones; around 87% were observed only once. In total, the top ten clones hold 0.85% to 1% of the sample. The CDR3 runs 16 amino acids, cysteine and phenylalanine included. The CDR3 DNA has 48 bases and is translated from base 1. The CDR1 and CDR2 encoded by the germline V gene are SNHLY and FYNNEI. V is shortened by 6 bases, J by 0 bases, and the region joining them spans 12 bases. Beyond this particular receptor, the publication reports: Numbers of sequenced blood memory CD4+ clonotypes were comparable, with averages of about 39,494 in patients and 30,000 to 35,000 in controls. No sequences matching autoreactive T cell clones were contained in some blood memory CD4+ repertoires from patients and controls. HCRT-specific and TRIB2-specific autoreactive clonotypes were highlighted in plots that compared CD4+ T cell clonotypes in CSF versus blood from the same patient. According to the report, autoreactive clonotypes were detected serially in the blood of the same patients and of different patients, but not in healthy controls.

Sequenced: memory (CD45RA-) CD4+ T cells from blood. The cell subset or site label on this specimen signifies: memory T cells sorted ex vivo from peripheral blood. The TCR was taken from a human donor in good health. The sequence is built from TRBV2 and TRBJ2-6; possibly the D gene is TRBD2, per 5 matching bases. CDR3 protein: CASSPFRGSGANVLTF. The nucleotides read TGTGCCAGCAGCCCTTTTCGGGGCTCTGGGGCCAACGTCCTGACTTTC.